This T cell receptor (beta chain) is from a study of blood T cell repertoires in COVID-19. Whole-study context: COVID-19 samples collected from the United States, Italy and Spain covered acute and convalescent phases. The analysed material was cDNA or gDNA that came from T cells, B-cell-depleted T cells, or PBMCs.

Original methodology: Amplification of reference gene primers provided the estimated nucleated cell counts. Libraries were prepared by immunoSEQ multiplex PCR; TCRdb keeps only in-frame clonotypes and omits some of them. V and J calls plus clone size are reproduced from that table; the DNA served to infer D and trimming. The sample records roughly 250,000 clones, over 70% being singletons. This CDR3 region has 14 residues. Germline V gene data show CDR1 as SNHLY and CDR2 as FYNNEI. Trimming stripped 6 bases from V and 2 bases from J, with 12 bases between. The sequence was obtained from a man aged 35-49 years with active or convalescent COVID-19. The sample taken for sequencing was peripheral blood. This rearrangement joins TRBV2 to TRBJ2-3, with TRBD1 as a possible D gene (6 bases). This chain's CDR3 is CASRPGTPTDTQYF. The CDR3 DNA follows: TGTGCCAGCAGGCCCGGGACACCCACAGATACGCAGTATTTT.